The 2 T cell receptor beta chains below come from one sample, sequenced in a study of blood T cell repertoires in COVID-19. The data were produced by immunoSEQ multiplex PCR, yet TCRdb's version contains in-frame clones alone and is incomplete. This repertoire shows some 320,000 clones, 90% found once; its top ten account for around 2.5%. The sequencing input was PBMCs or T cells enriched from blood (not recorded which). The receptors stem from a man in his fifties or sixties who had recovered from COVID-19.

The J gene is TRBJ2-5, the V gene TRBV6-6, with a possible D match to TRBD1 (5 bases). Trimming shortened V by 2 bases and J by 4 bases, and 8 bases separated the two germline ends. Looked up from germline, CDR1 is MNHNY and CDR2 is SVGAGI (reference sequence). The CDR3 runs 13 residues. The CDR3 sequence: CASSYRQGETQYF. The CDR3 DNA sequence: TGTGCCAGCAGTTACCGCCAGGGAGAGACCCAGTACTTC.

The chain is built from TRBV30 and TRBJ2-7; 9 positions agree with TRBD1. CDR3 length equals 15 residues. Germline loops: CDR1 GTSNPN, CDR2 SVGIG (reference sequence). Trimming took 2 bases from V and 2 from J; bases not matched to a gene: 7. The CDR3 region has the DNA TGTGCCTGGAGTTTGACAGGGGGTCTTACCTACGAGCAGTACTTC. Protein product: CAWSLTGGLTYEQYF.